This T cell receptor beta chain was sequenced in a study of CXCR3-negative and CXCR3-positive naive CD8 T cells (dated by TCRdb to between 2019 and 2020). Background for the entire study: In total, roughly 140 million TRB reads were obtained, which works out to roughly 1.5 +/- 0.3 million reads per library. Diversity and physicochemical repertoire analyses were performed on around ten donors pooled from two independent experiments. Naive subsets from about 5 donors and memory cells from 3 donors were included in the TRBV-TRBJ cluster analysis.

Taken from the germline V gene, the CDR1 and CDR2 loops are SQVTM and ANQGSEA. Inclusive of the bounding cysteine and phenylalanine, the CDR3 is 13 residues long. A DNA sequence was not provided. Each CD8+ T cell subset was flow-sorted in triplicate, and 250,000 to 300,000 cells per subset were placed directly into RLT lysis buffer. Naive CD8+ T cells were defined stringently as CD45RO-CCR7+CD27+CD95- to exclude memory contaminants. Using standard density gradient centrifugation, peripheral blood mononuclear cells were isolated from buffy coats. Naive CXCR3-negative and CXCR3-positive CD8+ T cells were flow-sorted on a FACSAria III. Total RNA was extracted from sorted cells using an RNeasy Mini Kit. TCRdb shows the sequencer as NextSeq 550. The Human TCR Profiling Kit (MiLaboratory) was used to prepare UMI-labeled 5' RACE TRB cDNA libraries. The full amount of extracted RNA was used for cDNA synthesis, and the full amount of resulting cDNA was used for PCR amplification. Libraries were prepared in parallel with an identical number of PCR cycles. Per the original workflow: About 57,000 +/- 9,900 unique UMI-labeled TRB cDNA molecules per library were extracted with MIGEC and MiXCR, with at least two reads per UMI required. On average, each library contained approximately 40,000 +/- 10,000 functional in-frame TRB CDR3 nucleotide clonotypes without stop codons. After downsampling to 5000 UMI-labeled TRB molecules per sample, diversity metrics such as normalized Shannon-Wiener and Chao1 were calculated in VDJtools. For the central five CDR3 residues, VDJtools calculated physicochemical properties weighted by clonotype size, namely interaction energy, strength, volume and Kidera factor 4. The reads were reprocessed in TCRdb, with one entry per CDR3 protein sequence and no accompanying DNA. TCRdb's processing, not the authors' own work, is the source of the V and J calls. This sample's table lists about 6,200 distinct CDR3 sequences. The ten largest clones add up to approximately 1.5% of the sample.

Here is what the overall study found, with its caveats: Because surface CD5, which has been linked to self-reactivity in mice, was comparable between naive subsets, TCR interaction strength was also inferred from TRB CDR3 physicochemical properties. Similar TRBV-TRBJ usage was shown by naive CXCR3-negative and CXCR3-positive cells from the same donor, whereas distinct patterns were shown by memory cells. Freshly isolated PBMCs were used for most assays because CXCR3 expression partially decreased after cryopreservation. TRB CDR3s from CXCR3-positive naive cells showed higher hydrophobicity (lower Kidera factor 4), lower energy, and higher strength and volume indices than CXCR3-negative naive cells. Both naive subsets had comparably high repertoire diversity, while memory CD8+ T cells had much lower repertoire diversity.

For this clonotype: Its binding antigen is unknown.

The sequenced sample was naive CXCR3+ CD8+ T cells from blood. The sample's cell subset or site, from its label and the paper: CD45RO-CCR7+CD27+CD95- naive CD8+ T cells expressing CXCR3 (TNR3+). This TCR was recovered from a human donor in good health. Some clones in this sample may be carry-over from other donors' samples. The rearrangement joined TRBV29-1 to TRBJ1-5. CDR3 reads: CSVAGGLRQPQHF.